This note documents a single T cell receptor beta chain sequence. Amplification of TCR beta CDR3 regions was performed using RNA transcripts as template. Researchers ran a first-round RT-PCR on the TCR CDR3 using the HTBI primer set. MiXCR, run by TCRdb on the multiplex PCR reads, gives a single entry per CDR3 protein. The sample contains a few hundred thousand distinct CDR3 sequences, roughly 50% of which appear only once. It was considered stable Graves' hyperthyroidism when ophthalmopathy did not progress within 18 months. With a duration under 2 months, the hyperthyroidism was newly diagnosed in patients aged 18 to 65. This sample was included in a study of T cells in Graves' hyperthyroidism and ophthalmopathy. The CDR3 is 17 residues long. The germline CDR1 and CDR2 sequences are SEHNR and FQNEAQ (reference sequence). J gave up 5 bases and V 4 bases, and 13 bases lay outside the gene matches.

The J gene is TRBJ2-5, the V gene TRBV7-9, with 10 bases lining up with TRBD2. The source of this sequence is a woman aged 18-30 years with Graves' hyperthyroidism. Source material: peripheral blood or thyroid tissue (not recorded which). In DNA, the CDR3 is TGTGCCAGCAGCTATAGCGGGAGGTTAGCGGGAGTGGAGACCCAGTACTTC. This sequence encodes CASSYSGRLAGVETQYF.